These 23 T cell receptor beta chains originate from one sample sequenced in a study of a mutant IDH1 vaccine in newly diagnosed glioma. Time point: baseline, week 1 (first vaccination visit). Treatment given: pre-vaccination baseline after standard-of-care therapy. Here immunoSEQ multiplex PCR was the method, and the copy in TCRdb shows in-frame clones only, minus some. The repertoire has tens of thousands of clones, about 88% of them found once; the top ten carry around 4.9%. This specimen was PBMCs, taken from a glioma patient treated with radiotherapy, temozolomide or both. These TCRs come from a woman aged 35 to 49 with glioma.

This chain links TRBV6-5 with TRBJ1-2; perhaps TRBD1 as D (5 bases). Trimming stripped 6 bases from V and 4 bases from J, with 15 bases between. CDR1 is MNHEY and CDR2 is SVGAGI in the germline V gene. This CDR3 has 14 residues. This CDR3 reads CASSPNGGTYGYTF. DNA of the CDR3: TGTGCCAGCAGCCCTAACGGAGGGACCTATGGCTACACCTTC.

This clone has a handful of counts. The V call is TRBV6-6, the J call TRBJ1-1; the D gene is possibly TRBD1 (5 bases). CDR3 length: 14 residues. Between the trimmed V and J ends, which lost 6 bases and 1 base, there was a span of 12 bases. CDR1 and CDR2 (germline): MNHNY, SVGAGI (reference sequence). The CDR3 sequence: CASRWGGWNTEAFF. CDR3 bases: TGTGCCAGCAGATGGGGGGGATGGAACACTGAAGCTTTCTTT.

This rearrangement joins TRBV6-6 to TRBJ1-5; D might be TRBD1 (6 bases). This CDR3 spans 15 amino acids. CDR1 and CDR2 (germline): MNHNY, SVGAGI (reference sequence). The V end was cut by 7 bases, the J end by 4 bases, with 17 bases between. CDR3 in amino acids: CASIQDRSANQPQHF. CDR3 bases: TGTGCCAGCATCCAAGACAGGTCCGCGAATCAGCCCCAGCATTTT.

The CDR3 protein is CASSVGGENIQYF. The DNA for the CDR3 is TGTGCCAGCAGTGTAGGGGGGGAAAACATTCAGTACTTC. The J gene is TRBJ2-4, the V gene TRBV2; D perhaps matches TRBD2 (7 bases). This CDR3 has 13 amino acids. Germline V gives CDR1 SNHLY, CDR2 FYNNEI. Trimming stripped 4 bases from V and 5 bases from J, with 9 bases between.

V gene TRBV4-3 combines with J gene TRBJ2-7; D tentatively fits TRBD1 or TRBD2 (6 bases each). The V end lost 0 bases, the J end lost 7 bases, and 16 bases lay between the germline ends. The CDR3 extends over 15 amino acids. Germline V gene data show CDR1 as LGHNA and CDR2 as YSLEER. As DNA, the CDR3 is TGCGCCAGCAGCCAAGAGTTCTCGGGGGCGGGGGAGCAGTACTTC. Amino acid sequence: CASSQEFSGAGEQYF.

V gene TRBV18 combines with J gene TRBJ1-1, with TRBD1 identical over 11 bases. From germline, CDR1 is KGHSH and CDR2 LQKENI. The CDR3 is 15 amino acids. After removal of 3 bases from V and 4 bases from J, the junction contained 4 bases not matched to a gene. The CDR3 here is CASSPDRGPGTEAFF. CDR3 coding DNA: TGTGCCAGCTCACCGGACAGGGGGCCGGGCACTGAAGCTTTCTTT.

The chain carries TRBV10-3 and TRBJ1-3; a weak D match, TRBD1 (5 bases). CDR1 ENHRY and CDR2 SYGVKD come from the germline V gene. Trimming removed 10 bases at V and 4 bases at J, with 17 bases between. The CDR3 has 14 residues. The CDR3 here is CASNQQGWGNTIYF. The CDR3 coding sequence is TGTGCCAGCAATCAGCAGGGTTGGGGAAACACCATATATTTT.

Here the CDR3 DNA reads TGTGCCAGCAGCTCTAGACAGACGGGAAACACCATATATTTT. Amino acids: CASSSRQTGNTIYF. The V call is TRBV7-8, the J call TRBJ1-3; maybe TRBD1 (5 bases). Germline CDR1 SGHVS, CDR2 FQNEAQ. This CDR3 contains 14 residues. V was trimmed by 4 bases and J by 4 bases, leaving 11 bases between them.

The chain carries TRBV30 and TRBJ2-2; D uncertain. CDR3 length: 13 residues. Trimming removed 3 bases at V and 1 base at J, with 6 bases between. CDR1 is GTSNPN and CDR2 is SVGIG in the germline V gene (reference sequence). CDR3 nucleotides: TGTGCCTGGAGAGGTCAGAACACCGGGGAGCTGTTTTTT. Its translation is CAWRGQNTGELFF.

This chain joins TRBV5-1 and TRBJ2-5; TRBD2 matches at 11 bases. Germline CDR1 is SGHRS and CDR2 is YFSETQ. This CDR3 is 18 amino acids long. Trimming at V came to 0 bases and at J to 4 bases, leaving 11 bases not matched to a gene. This chain's CDR3 is CASSLAATSGAGVETQYF. The CDR3 DNA reads TGCGCCAGCAGCTTGGCCGCGACTAGCGGGGCAGGTGTAGAGACCCAGTACTTC.

The chain has TRBV21-1 and TRBJ2-7. TRBV21-1 counts as a pseudogene. This CDR3 is 10 amino acids long. The CDR3 here is CASRTYEQYF. The CDR3 DNA sequence: TGTGCCAGCAGGACCTACGAGCAGTACTTC.

This chain uses TRBV5-4 with TRBJ2-2; TRBD1 or TRBD2 may be the D gene (6 bases each). Trimming pared 9 bases from V and 6 bases from J, leaving 18 bases between. Looked up from germline, CDR1 is SGHNT and CDR2 is YYREEE (reference sequence). The CDR3 runs to 14 residues. CDR3 amino acids: CATRWTAGSGELFF. DNA for the CDR3: TGTGCCACCCGTTGGACAGCGGGCTCCGGGGAGCTGTTTTTT.

The chain combines TRBV5-1 with TRBJ2-3; 8 bases align to TRBD1. Per the germline V gene, CDR1 is SGHRS and CDR2 is YFSETQ. CDR3 length: 16 residues. J was trimmed by 9 bases and V by 3 bases; bases with no gene match: 15. CDR3 bases: TGCGCCAGCAGCTCCCGGACAGGGTATGCACAGATAACGCAGTATTTT. Its translation is CASSSRTGYAQITQYF.

V usage is TRBV25-1 and J usage is TRBJ2-3; tentatively, D is TRBD1 (5 bases). CDR1 is MGHDK, CDR2 SYGVNS, per germline. This CDR3 contains 17 residues. V lost 1 base to trimming and J lost 0 bases, with 14 bases between them. The CDR3 sequence is CASSEFLGPASTDTQYF. The CDR3 bases are TGTGCCAGCAGTGAATTCCTGGGGCCCGCTAGCACAGATACGCAGTATTTT.

In DNA, the CDR3 is TGTGCCAGCAGTTACCAGGTTCCAGGCGCCAGCACTGAAGCTTTCTTT. This gives the protein CASSYQVPGASTEAFF. The J gene is TRBJ1-1, the V gene TRBV6-5; D gene uncertain. This CDR3 spans 16 amino acids. CDR1 MNHEY and CDR2 SVGAGI come from the germline V gene. V lost 2 bases and J 4 bases, leaving 17 bases between the germline ends.

The chain uses TRBV27 and TRBJ1-5; a possible D gene is TRBD1 (6 bases). The CDR3 runs to 16 residues. Trimming took 5 bases from V and 0 from J, leaving 14 bases between them. Germline CDR1 and CDR2: MNHEY and SMNVEV (reference sequence). The CDR3 DNA reads as TGTGCCAGCAGTGCCACGGGACATTATAGCAATCAGCCCCAGCATTTT. Its protein product is CASSATGHYSNQPQHF.

This chain connects TRBV5-1 to TRBJ2-7; TRBD2 agrees at 11 bases. The trim removed 2 bases at V and 7 bases at J, leaving 8 bases unmatched. Germline lookup yields CDR1 SGHRS and CDR2 YFSETQ. The CDR3 totals 15 residues. CDR3 region: CASSFLAGGTGEQYF. The CDR3 DNA follows: TGCGCCAGCAGCTTCCTAGCGGGGGGTACGGGAGAGCAGTACTTC.

The chain joins TRBV6-5 to TRBJ1-5; 7 nucleotides agree with TRBD1. Germline CDR1 reads MNHEY; CDR2 reads SVGAGI. This CDR3 is 15 amino acids long. V was clipped by 2 bases and J by 2 bases; unmatched bases: 3. The CDR3 DNA follows: TGTGCCAGCAGTTACCGACAGGGAGGCAATCAGCCCCAGCATTTT. Translation: CASSYRQGGNQPQHF.

This chain links TRBV5-1 with TRBJ2-7; 11 bases map to TRBD1. Germline lookup yields CDR1 SGHRS and CDR2 YFSETQ. The CDR3 has 15 amino acids. V lost 0 bases to trimming and J lost 3 bases; unmatched junction nucleotides: 2. CDR3 in amino acids: CASSLDGTGGYEQYF. The CDR3 DNA sequence: TGCGCCAGCAGCTTGGACGGGACAGGGGGCTACGAGCAGTACTTC.

V usage is TRBV2 and J usage is TRBJ2-2; no clear D. Trimming pared 2 bases from V and 2 bases from J, leaving 9 bases between. CDR1 is SNHLY and CDR2 is FYNNEI in the germline V gene. This CDR3 spans 15 amino acids. CDR3 sequence: CASSENQRNTGELFF. The CDR3 region has the DNA TGTGCCAGCAGTGAAAACCAGCGTAACACCGGGGAGCTGTTTTTT.

The chain links TRBV7-9 to TRBJ1-2; D may be TRBD1 (5 bases). With 1 base removed from V and 0 bases from J, the gap between germline ends came to 15 bases. Germline assignment: CDR1 SEHNR and CDR2 FQNEAQ (reference sequence). The CDR3 has 17 amino acids. Written as DNA, the CDR3 is TGTGCCAGCAGCTTAGGTCTTGGGGGAGCGGCTAACTATGGCTACACCTTC. Residues: CASSLGLGGAANYGYTF. Filled out from reference TRBV7-9 and TRBJ1-2, the complete variable domain reads DTGVSQNPRHKITKRGQNVTFRCDPISEHNRLYWYRQTLGQGPEFLTYFQNEAQLEKSRLLSDRFSAERPKGSFSTLEIQRTEQGDSAMYLCASSLGLGGAANYGYTFGSGTRLTVV.

CDR3: CASSVVEGVYTEAFF. The CDR3 DNA reads TGTGCCAGCAGCGTAGTGGAGGGTGTATATACTGAAGCTTTCTTT. The chain links TRBV9 to TRBJ1-1; D is undetermined. The CDR3 loop spans 15 amino acids. V lost 0 bases and J lost 5, with 14 bases in between. Germline V gives CDR1 SGDLS, CDR2 YYNGEE.

The V gene is TRBV19, the J gene TRBJ2-2; TRBD2 is a possible D gene (6 bases). The CDR3 has 16 amino acids. The germline gives CDR1 LNHDA, CDR2 SQIVND (reference sequence). V lost 2 bases to trimming and J lost 7 bases, with 17 bases between them. The CDR3 protein is CASSIIGRDFGGELFF. In nucleotides, the CDR3 is TGTGCCAGTAGTATAATAGGCAGGGACTTTGGCGGGGAGCTGTTTTTT.